Given below is one T cell receptor beta chain in context. What it recognizes is unknown. The junction departs from the called germline gene at one end, perhaps through a read error. The sample is drawn from a study of blood T cells in healthy people across ages. General study findings and limits: Estimates based on one million T cells were treated as lower bounds.

Using a J-beta primer mix together with a sample-barcoded 5' primer, a second PCR was run for about 6 to 11 cycles. TCRdb used MiXCR to reprocess the 5' RACE reads, holding one entry per CDR3 protein. This sample carries over a million distinct CDR3 sequences, about 42% of them seen once, and the ten largest clones take around 4%. The CDR3 is made up of 17 amino acids. Germline V gene lookup returns CDR1 SGHVS and CDR2 FNYEAQ. The sample consisted of blood. This clonotype was obtained from a woman younger than 30 in good health. The chain uses TRBV7-6 and TRBJ2-1; 10 nucleotides align to TRBD2. In DNA form, the CDR3 reads TGTGCCAGCGCCAGACCTAAGCGGGGGGGCTCCTTCAATGAGCAGTTCTTC. This sequence encodes CASARPKRGGSFNEQFF.